This T cell receptor beta chain derives from a study of vaccination effects on CD4 cells after COVID-19. Overall study: Every participant took two doses of the BNT162b2 or mRNA-1273 vaccine. The study sampled two convalescent patients 16 days and one week before vaccination.

Profiling relied on immunoSEQ multiplex PCR, and the TCRdb table lists in-frame clones only, not all of them. The sample records approximately 29,000 clones, 70% to 85% being singletons. Antigen-specific CD4+ T cells were expanded (with viral peptide pools) by the ViraFEST assay ahead of sequencing. Investigators separated out CD4+ T cells once 10 days of culture had passed. A positive SARS-CoV-2 PCR test fell between March and December 2020. Cultivation was performed at more than 1.5 million PBMC per well with 9 to 10 IU/ml IL-2 and about 10 ug/ml peptides added. It was on days 3 and 7 that half the medium was replaced with IL-2 medium. With regard to this clone: Its antigen is as yet unknown.

This CDR3 region has 13 residues. Germline loops: CDR1 SGHVS, CDR2 FQNEAQ. Trimming removed 7 bases from V and 5 bases from J, with 14 bases in between. The sample consisted of CD4+ T cells from PBMCs cultured with a peptide pool, taken before COVID-19 vaccination. This TCR derives from a human donor who had a prior SARS-CoV-2 infection. The V gene is TRBV7-8, the J gene TRBJ2-5; the D gene could be TRBD1 or TRBD2 (6 bases each). Here the CDR3 reads CASIRGGQETQYF. The CDR3 region has the DNA TGTGCCAGCATCCGGGGAGGACAGGAGACCCAGTACTTC.